The 29 T cell receptor beta chains below all came from one sample that was sequenced in a study of cytomegalovirus exposure and HLA in healthy donors. In the PCR, 60 Vbeta and 13 Jbeta primers were used. The repertoire was sequenced with immunoSEQ multiplex PCR; TCRdb's copy has only in-frame clones and lacks some. The table includes 200,000 to 250,000 clones, more than 65% detected once. The specimen sequenced was PBMCs. All receptors come from a man between 18 and 29 years old in good health and CMV-seronegative.

The chain is built from TRBV27 and TRBJ2-7; the match to TRBD2 covers 11 bases. CDR1 is MNHEY, CDR2 SMNVEV, per germline (reference sequence). The length of the CDR3 is 18 residues. The V gene end was trimmed by 0 bases and the J gene end by 0 bases; junction bases not matched to a gene: 7. CDR3 DNA sequence: TGTGCCAGCAGTTTATCCTTGCCCACTAGCGGGAGCTCCTACGAGCAGTACTTC. Translation gives CASSLSLPTSGSSYEQYF.

This clone occurred once. This chain links TRBV28 with TRBJ2-7; TRBD1 agrees at 7 bases. CDR1 is MDHEN and CDR2 is SYDVKM in the germline V gene. This CDR3 spans 14 amino acids. Trimming took 4 bases from V and 2 from J; bases not matched to a gene: 5. This CDR3 reads CASSSGTVPYEQYF. The CDR3 nucleotides are TGTGCCAGCAGTTCCGGGACAGTTCCCTACGAGCAGTACTTC.

This chain uses TRBV30 with TRBJ2-1; 7 bases are a match to TRBD2. CDR3 size: 13 residues. CDR1 GTSNPN and CDR2 SVGIG come from the germline V gene (reference sequence). The V segment lost 3 bases and the J segment 9 bases; nucleotides outside the gene matches: 8. Here the CDR3 DNA reads TGTGCCTGGAGCGGACTAGTAATCGGTGAGCAGTTCTTC. It codes for CAWSGLVIGEQFF.

The chain links TRBV27 to TRBJ2-1; tentatively, D is TRBD2 (6 bases). The CDR3 contains 15 residues. Trimming shortened V by 6 bases and J by 2 bases, and 14 bases separated the two germline ends. Looked up from germline, CDR1 is MNHEY and CDR2 is SMNVEV (reference sequence). The CDR3, as DNA: TGTGCCAGCAGCTTAGCGGTATCACCCTACAATGAGCAGTTCTTC. Translated, it gives CASSLAVSPYNEQFF.

The J gene is TRBJ2-5, the V gene TRBV9, with 10 positions matching TRBD2. CDR1 is SGDLS, CDR2 YYNGEE, per germline. V trimming: 0 bases; J trimming: 4 bases; junction bases outside the gene matches: 9. The CDR3 is made up of 17 amino acids. As DNA, the CDR3 is TGTGCCAGCAGCGTAGGGCCAGCGGGGGGGCTGGGAGAGACCCAGTACTTC. Its translation: CASSVGPAGGLGETQYF.

The CDR3 bases are TGTGCCAGCAGCCTGAAGCTAGCGGGAAGGGGCACAGATACGCAGTATTTT. This sequence encodes CASSLKLAGRGTDTQYF. The gene calls are TRBV13 and TRBJ2-3, with 9 bases identical to TRBD2. The trim removed 5 bases at V and 1 base at J, leaving 10 bases unmatched. The CDR3 runs 17 residues. CDR1 is PRHDT and CDR2 is FYEKMQ in the germline V gene (reference sequence).

The V gene is TRBV28, the J gene TRBJ2-7; TRBD1 matches at 8 bases. Trimming took 8 bases from V and 2 from J; bases not matched to a gene: 5. Germline loops: CDR1 MDHEN, CDR2 SYDVKM. The CDR3 sequence is 13 residues long. The CDR3 DNA follows: TGTGCCAGCTCGACAGGGGCCACCTACGAGCAGTACTTC. This sequence encodes CASSTGATYEQYF. Full variable domain (outside the CDR3, taken from reference TRBV28 and TRBJ2-7): DVKVTQSSRYLVKRTGEKVFLECVQDMDHENMFWYRQDPGLGLRLIYFSYDVKMKEKGDIPEGYSVSREKKERFSLILESASTNQTSMYLCASSTGATYEQYFGPGTRLTVT.

V and J are TRBV5-1 and TRBJ2-3; 8 bases agree with TRBD2. V lost 7 bases and J lost 3; bases outside the gene matches: 7. Germline CDR1 and CDR2: SGHRS and YFSETQ. This CDR3 comprises 14 residues. The CDR3 region has the DNA TGCGCCAGCGGGGGGGCGGGAGGAACAGATACGCAGTATTTT. Protein product: CASGGAGGTDTQYF.

This clone was detected only once. The chain uses TRBV9 and TRBJ1-1; 7 bases fit TRBD1. There are 16 residues in the CDR3. Germline V lookup: CDR1 SGDLS, CDR2 YYNGEE. J was trimmed by 3 bases and V by 4 bases; bases with no gene match: 12. This chain's CDR3 is CASSQLLGQGDTEAFF. The DNA for the CDR3 is TGTGCCAGCAGCCAACTCCTCGGCCAGGGGGACACTGAAGCTTTCTTT.

The chain couples TRBV27 to TRBJ2-5, with TRBD2 identical over 9 bases. The last part of the DNA fits TRBJ2-7 better; the J call may be wrong. The CDR3 totals 18 residues. Per germline, CDR1 MNHEY and CDR2 SMNVEV (reference sequence). The CDR3: CASSLSVGDSGRFYEQYF. The DNA of the CDR3 is TGTGCCAGCAGTTTATCGGTAGGGGATAGCGGGAGATTCTACGAGCAGTACTTC.

This clone was seen a few times. This CDR3 is CASSDGGQMTSIQYF. The CDR3 DNA reads as TGTGCCAGCAGTGACGGGGGACAGATGACAAGCATTCAGTACTTC. The chain has TRBV25-1 and TRBJ2-4; D is possibly TRBD1 (7 bases). Between the trimmed V and J ends, which lost 3 bases and 9 bases, there was a span of 18 bases. This CDR3 spans 15 amino acids. Germline CDR1 reads MGHDK; CDR2 reads SYGVNS.

The chain has TRBV9 and TRBJ2-7; 7 bases line up with TRBD2. V trimming: 3 bases; J trimming: 9 bases; junction bases outside the gene matches: 12. The CDR3 covers 14 residues. Germline V lookup: CDR1 SGDLS, CDR2 YYNGEE. CDR3 in amino acids: CASSAILASTPQYF. The CDR3 DNA follows: TGTGCCAGCAGCGCGATACTAGCGTCTACTCCGCAGTACTTC.

The chain combines TRBV28 with TRBJ2-7; 10 bases match TRBD2. The J segment lost 3 bases and the V segment lost 3 bases, leaving 8 bases of the junction unmatched. The CDR3 has 16 amino acids. Looked up from germline, CDR1 is MDHEN and CDR2 is SYDVKM. CDR3 DNA sequence: TGTGCCAGCAGTTTGTGGCTAGCGGGAGCCCACTACGAGCAGTACTTC. Residues: CASSLWLAGAHYEQYF.

The rearrangement uses TRBV7-2 and TRBJ2-5; a possible D gene is TRBD1 (6 bases). V was shortened by 5 bases and J by 4 bases, with 14 bases between the two germline ends. Germline CDR1 and CDR2: SGHTA and FQGNSA. This CDR3 spans 14 amino acids. The CDR3: CASSLGQLGETQYF. The CDR3 DNA is TGTGCCAGCAGCCTTGGACAGCTCGGAGAGACCCAGTACTTC.

This clone was counted a single time. The genes are TRBV18 and TRBJ1-1; 9 bases match TRBD1. Germline CDR1 reads KGHSH; CDR2 reads LQKENI. CDR3 length equals 16 residues. With V trimmed by 5 bases and J by 5 bases, 12 bases remained unmatched. CDR3 bases: TGTGCCAGCTCAACCCAAAAGACAGGGGGAGGGACTGAAGCTTTCTTT. Its translation is CASSTQKTGGGTEAFF.

CDR3 DNA: TGCGCCAGCAGCTTGGTCGGGGGGGGGACTGAAGCTTTCTTT. Protein: CASSLVGGGTEAFF. This sequence joins TRBV5-1 and TRBJ1-1, with a possible D match to TRBD1 (5 bases). The V end was cut by 0 bases, the J end by 5 bases, with 11 bases between. CDR1 SGHRS and CDR2 YFSETQ come from the germline V gene. This CDR3 is 14 amino acids long.

V and J are TRBV5-4 and TRBJ2-7, with 7 nucleotides matching TRBD2. Trimming removed 4 bases from V and 0 bases from J; junction bases left unmatched: 7. The CDR3 has 15 amino acids. The germline V gene has CDR1 SGHNT and CDR2 YYREEE (reference sequence). The CDR3 is CASSKLGTTSYEQYF. CDR3 coding DNA: TGTGCCAGCAGCAAGCTCGGGACTACCTCCTACGAGCAGTACTTC.

The DNA of the CDR3 is TGTGCCAGCAGTGAACAAACAACGGGACAAGAGACCCAGTACTTC. This codes for CASSEQTTGQETQYF. The chain is built from TRBV2 and TRBJ2-5, with D perhaps TRBD2 (5 bases). Trimming took off 2 bases at V and 2 bases at J, with 12 bases between the two ends. Germline CDR1 SNHLY, CDR2 FYNNEI. The CDR3 is 15 amino acids.

The chain combines TRBV12-5 with TRBJ1-1; TRBD1 aligns across 9 bases. From germline, CDR1 is LGHNT and CDR2 FRNRAP. The CDR3 length is 12 residues. The V and J ends lost 6 bases and 11 bases, in that order; junction bases with no gene match: 7. The CDR3 DNA reads as TGTGCTAGTGGAACGGGACAGGGCAAGGCTTTCTTT. Translation gives CASGTGQGKAFF. The variable domain in full, completed from reference TRBV12-5 and TRBJ1-1, reads DARVTQTPRHKVTEMGQEVTMRCQPILGHNTVFWYRQTMMQGLELLAYFRNRAPLDDSGMPKDRFSAEMPDATLATLKIQPSEPRDSAVYFCASGTGQGKAFFGQGTRLTVV.

This clone was seen ten or more times. The rearrangement uses TRBV4-1 and TRBJ2-2, with TRBD2 matching 8 bases. CDR3 size: 17 residues. Germline V CDR1 and CDR2: MGHRA, YSYEKL. Trimming at V came to 4 bases and at J to 2 bases, leaving 9 bases not matched to a gene. CDR3 nucleotide sequence: TGCGCCAGCAGCCCGCGGGGGGTGCGTTCAAACACCGGGGAGCTGTTTTTT. Protein sequence: CASSPRGVRSNTGELFF.

Points on this clone: The sample carries other DNA sequences with the same CDR3. The chain uses TRBV5-1 and TRBJ2-1; 9 positions agree with TRBD2. The CDR3 runs to 15 residues. Trimming took 4 bases from V and 2 from J; bases not matched to a gene: 4. The germline V gene encodes CDR1 SGHRS and CDR2 YFSETQ. The CDR3 reads CASSPGLAAYNEQFF. The CDR3 DNA sequence: TGCGCCAGCAGCCCGGGACTAGCTGCCTACAATGAGCAGTTCTTC.

The chain recombines TRBV28 with TRBJ2-1, with D perhaps TRBD2 (6 bases). Trimming took off 4 bases at V and 3 bases at J, with 13 bases between the two ends. Germline CDR1 reads MDHEN; CDR2 reads SYDVKM. The CDR3 loop spans 15 amino acids. This CDR3 is CASSSGTDYYNEQFF. The CDR3 region has the DNA TGTGCCAGCAGTTCCGGGACGGACTACTACAATGAGCAGTTCTTC.

This clone was detected only once. The chain is built from TRBV19 and TRBJ2-1; TRBD1 agrees at 8 bases. The CDR3 spans 14 residues. V was pared by 4 bases and J by 6 bases, with 5 bases of the junction left unmatched. The germline V gene has CDR1 LNHDA and CDR2 SQIVND (reference sequence). The CDR3 here is CASSTRTGPNEQFF. The CDR3 DNA is TGTGCCAGTAGTACCAGGACAGGGCCCAATGAGCAGTTCTTC.

This CDR3 is CASSGSSGLQETQYF. DNA for the CDR3: TGCGCCAGCAGTGGGTCTAGCGGCCTCCAAGAGACCCAGTACTTC. The chain recombines TRBV10-2 with TRBJ2-5; 7 bases map to TRBD2. This CDR3 has 15 amino acids. Germline trimming cut 4 bases from V and 1 base from J; bases unmatched to any gene: 6. From germline, CDR1 is WSHSY and CDR2 SAAADI.

The V and J genes are TRBV19 and TRBJ2-6, with D perhaps matching TRBD2 (6 bases). The CDR3 spans 15 residues. The ends were cut back, 3 bases at V and 2 bases at J, with 8 bases in the middle. Germline CDR1 is LNHDA and CDR2 is SQIVND (reference sequence). The CDR3 DNA reads TGTGCCAGTAGTATGGAGGGGACTGGGGCCAACGTCCTGACTTTC. Translation gives CASSMEGTGANVLTF.

The chain couples TRBV11-2 to TRBJ2-7, with 10 bases identical to TRBD2. V shed 1 base, J shed 5 bases, and the junction held 11 bases outside the gene matches. The CDR3 length is 17 residues. CDR1 is SGHAT and CDR2 is FQNNGV in the germline V gene. CDR3 sequence: CASSLVASGSNFHEQYF. The CDR3 bases are TGTGCCAGCAGCTTAGTGGCTAGCGGGAGTAACTTCCACGAGCAGTACTTC.

This rearrangement joins TRBV5-6 to TRBJ1-3, with D possibly being TRBD1 (5 bases). Germline CDR1 and CDR2: SGHDT and YYEEEE. This CDR3 is 14 amino acids long. Trimming shortened V by 5 bases and J by 0 bases, and 9 bases separated the two germline ends. CDR3 region: CASSSGFSGNTIYF. CDR3 DNA: TGTGCCAGCAGTTCAGGGTTCTCTGGAAACACCATATATTTT.

This clone was found a few times. This chain connects TRBV21-1 to TRBJ1-2; TRBD1 is the table's D call and was not checked against the DNA. TRBV21-1 is recorded as a pseudogene. The CDR3 length is 13 residues. Written as DNA, the CDR3 is TGTGCCAGCAGCAAAAAAGGGGGCGCGGGCTACACCTTC. This sequence encodes CASSKKGGAGYTF.

This clone came up a few times. The rearrangement joins TRBV18 to TRBJ2-2; D call uncertain. Germline V CDR1 and CDR2: KGHSH, LQKENI. This CDR3 spans 13 amino acids. V dropped 2 bases and J dropped 6 bases, with 7 bases sitting between them. In nucleotides, the CDR3 is TGTGCCAGCTCACCAACAGTGGCCGGGGAGCTGTTTTTT. Amino acids: CASSPTVAGELFF.